Below, one TCR beta chain is given with its context. Its matching antigen is unknown. This sample was taken from a study of T-cell reconstitution after alpha-beta-depleted transplantation in children. Study-level results: Several hundred expanded graft clones reportedly gave rise to the alpha-beta T cells present about two months after transplant. It was newly produced T cells that mostly accounted for T-cell counts and diversity one year after transplant. Some patients owed their high day-60 TCRbeta diversity to surviving recipient T cells and thymic progenitors.

The CDR3 is made up of 11 amino acids. Germline lookup yields CDR1 SGHAT and CDR2 FQDESV (reference sequence). Deletions cut 0 bases from V and 13 bases from J, with 4 bases between. Unique molecular identifiers were incorporated into the prepared TCRbeta library. Via MiXCR, TCRdb re-called the PCR reads, giving one row per CDR3 protein. The table has about 830,000 distinct CDR3 sequences, 16% seen once; the top ten hold roughly 5%. The chain links TRBV11-1 to TRBJ1-6; D unresolved. This TCR was recovered from a male patient younger than 18 who had a stem cell transplant for acute lymphoblastic leukemia, so the T cells may come from the graft donor. Sequenced here: PBMCs, mostly from graft donor cells, sampled 360 days after TCRalphabeta/CD19-depleted stem cell transplant. The CDR3 spells CASSLAGPLHF. The CDR3 DNA is TGTGCCAGCAGCTTAGCCGGTCCCCTCCACTTT.